Shown below are 11 T cell receptor beta chains from a single sample sequenced in a study of blood T cell repertoires in COVID-19. The assay was immunoSEQ multiplex PCR, and TCRdb's table has in-frame clones only and misses some. The profile shows under 80,000 clones, 70% to 90% of them singletons. The source material was peripheral blood. All receptors come from a human donor in a cohort sampled during active COVID-19.

This chain connects TRBV5-1 to TRBJ1-2; 7 bases match TRBD1. From germline, CDR1 is SGHRS and CDR2 YFSETQ. The CDR3 has 16 residues. The junction had 13 bases not matched to a gene; V was cut back by 0 bases and J by 8 bases. The DNA of the CDR3 is TGCGCCAGCAGCTTGGTGTCCCCGGACAGGTTGAGCGGCTACACCTTC. Translation gives CASSLVSPDRLSGYTF.

A few counts support this clone. The rearrangement uses TRBV4-2 and TRBJ1-5; 7 bases fit TRBD1. Germline loops: CDR1 LGHNA, CDR2 YNFKEQ. The ends lost 4 bases at V and 0 bases at J; junction bases unmatched: 6. The CDR3 has 16 amino acids. The CDR3 region has the DNA TGTGCCAGCAGCCTGGAAACAGGGGTTAGCAATCAGCCCCAGCATTTT. This sequence encodes CASSLETGVSNQPQHF.

This chain connects TRBV1 to TRBJ2-3; the tabulated D call, TRBD2, remains unverified against the DNA. TRBV1 is recorded as a pseudogene. This CDR3 has 20 amino acids. CDR3 DNA sequence: TGCACCAGCAGCCGATGTTGGGGGTGTTTTAGCGGGAGAGGCACAGATACGCAGTATTTT. Translation gives CTSSRCWGCFSGRGTDTQYF.

There are a few counts of this clone. The rearrangement links TRBV24-1 to TRBJ1-1; 9 nucleotides align to TRBD1. CDR3 length: 17 residues. The germline V gene encodes CDR1 KGHDR and CDR2 SFDVKD. V lost 4 bases, J lost 0 bases, and 8 bases stayed unmatched. The CDR3 loop is CATSEGTGKGLNTEAFF. Written as DNA, the CDR3 is TGTGCCACCAGTGAAGGGACAGGGAAGGGCCTGAACACTGAAGCTTTCTTT.

The CDR3 nucleotides read TGTGCCAGTAGTATCGGAGGGCCCGCCTACGAGCAGTACTTC. Amino acids: CASSIGGPAYEQYF. The rearrangement uses TRBV19 and TRBJ2-7, with a weak D call TRBD2 (6 bases). The CDR3 extends over 14 amino acids. V dropped 3 bases and J dropped 2 bases, with 11 bases sitting between them. CDR1 LNHDA and CDR2 SQIVND come from the germline V gene (reference sequence).

The chain employs TRBV5-1 and TRBJ1-3; D is perhaps TRBD1 (6 bases). This CDR3 region has 14 residues. V was shortened by 4 bases and J by 4 bases, with 12 bases between the two germline ends. CDR1 and CDR2 from the germline V gene are SGHRS and YFSETQ. CDR3 bases: TGCGCCAGCAGCCTCACAGGGTCAGGAAACACCATATATTTT. Protein product: CASSLTGSGNTIYF.

The rearrangement links TRBV5-1 to TRBJ2-4; TRBD1 is a possible D gene (5 bases). Germline values: CDR1 SGHRS, CDR2 YFSETQ. The germline V and J ends were trimmed by 0 bases and 9 bases, with 19 bases remaining between them. The CDR3 length is 16 residues. The CDR3 region is CASSLASQTRGSIQYF. DNA of the CDR3: TGCGCCAGCAGCTTGGCCTCACAGACAAGGGGATCCATTCAGTACTTC.

J is TRBJ2-7 and V is TRBV7-2; 11 bases are shared with TRBD2. Trimming took 5 bases from V and 0 from J; bases not matched to a gene: 6. The CDR3 length is 16 residues. From germline, CDR1 is SGHTA and CDR2 FQGNSA. The CDR3 DNA reads TGTGCCAGCAGCCTGCCTACTAGCGGGAGCTCCTACGAGCAGTACGTC. This translates into CASSLPTSGSSYEQYV.

The rearrangement links TRBV5-1 to TRBJ1-3; TRBD1 agrees at 7 bases. The CDR3 runs 16 residues. Germline values: CDR1 SGHRS, CDR2 YFSETQ. The V segment lost 4 bases and the J segment 9 bases; nucleotides outside the gene matches: 16. The CDR3 sequence is CASSPRQGSGLGTIYF. CDR3 coding DNA: TGCGCCAGCAGCCCGCGACAGGGCTCCGGGTTGGGCACCATATATTTT.

This chain uses TRBV24-1 with TRBJ2-3, with 9 bases that match TRBD2. The V and J ends lost 9 bases and 6 bases, in that order; junction bases with no gene match: 6. CDR1 and CDR2 (germline): KGHDR, SFDVKD. CDR3 length: 13 residues. In DNA form, the CDR3 reads TGTGCCACCCGGCGGGAGGGCCTGGATACGCAGTATTTT. Residues: CATRREGLDTQYF.

The chain carries TRBV28 and TRBJ2-3, with 10 bases matching TRBD2. The CDR3 sequence is 14 residues long. Germline assignment: CDR1 MDHEN and CDR2 SYDVKM. The junction had 11 bases not matched to a gene; V was cut back by 6 bases and J by 11 bases. DNA for the CDR3: TGTGCCAGCAGCGTGGGAGTAACTAGCGGGAAGCAGTATTTT. It encodes CASSVGVTSGKQYF.